The entry that follows covers one TCR beta chain sequence. Its target is not known. V lost 0 bases and J 2 bases, leaving 8 bases between the germline ends. The CDR3 loop spans 14 amino acids. Germline assignment: CDR1 SGDLS and CDR2 YYNGEE. The data were obtained in a study of shared clonotypes between healthy human individuals. Study results and caveats: Sequencing depth was expected to affect clonotype sharing among donors. Richness estimates generally favored naive over memory subsets.

Healthy adults negative for HIV, lacking recent acute infections or vaccinations, served as donors. All participating donors were Caucasian adults from Nashville, Tennessee. Sequencing used immunoSEQ multiplex PCR; TCRdb keeps in-frame clones, though not all of them. The profile shows over a million clones, around 82% of them singletons. The V call is TRBV9, the J call TRBJ2-5; D may match TRBD1 or TRBD2 (5 bases each). Input material: memory CD4+ T cells from PBMCs. Described subset: CD45RA-negative fraction. This TCR was recovered from a man between 18 and 35 years old in good health. Some clones in this sample may be carry-over from other donors' samples. CDR3 DNA sequence: TGTGCCAGCAGCGTAGCGGGGACGCAAGAGACCCAGTACTTC. Translating it yields CASSVAGTQETQYF.